This T cell receptor beta chain came from a study of T cell changes during pregnancy in multiple sclerosis. The junction had 5 bases not matched to a gene; V was cut back by 1 base and J by 1 base. Germline CDR1 reads SGHVS; CDR2 reads FNYEAQ. CDR3 length: 16 amino acids. Using immunoSEQ multiplex PCR, the repertoire was profiled, and TCRdb retains in-frame clones only, with some absent. This table has about 68,000 clones, less than 95% appearing once. The sequence came from a female donor with multiple sclerosis, enrolled in a pregnancy study. Sequences were derived from peripheral blood, sampled in the third trimester of pregnancy. This chain links TRBV7-6 with TRBJ2-5, with 8 bases aligning to TRBD2. The CDR3 spells CASSLGPLAGQETQYF. As DNA, the CDR3 is TGTGCCAGCAGCTTAGGTCCCCTAGCGGGCCAAGAGACCCAGTACTTC.